Described below is a single TCR beta chain sequence and its context. What it recognizes is unknown. There are 16 residues in the CDR3. CDR1 and CDR2 (germline): SEHNR, FQNEAQ (reference sequence). Trimming removed 5 bases from V and 7 bases from J; junction bases left unmatched: 13. This entry is derived from a study of T cells in narcolepsy. On the study more broadly: Patients with NT1 or NT2 and healthy control donors were enrolled. Study-level points and caveats: HCRT-specific and TRIB2-specific autoreactive clonotypes appeared among same-patient CSF and blood CD4+ clonotypes. Autoreactive clone sequences were missing from some blood memory CD4+ repertoires. Blood of same and different patients, but not healthy controls, reportedly held recurring autoreactive clonotypes.

Only in-frame clones appear in the TCRdb table, and some are missing; sequencing was by immunoSEQ multiplex PCR. The repertoire holds fewer than 40,000 clones, with 81% as singletons. The sequenced sample consisted of memory (CD45RA-) CD4+ T cells from blood. The V and J genes are TRBV7-9 and TRBJ1-4; TRBD1 agrees at 7 bases. This TCR came from a human donor in good health. The CDR3 DNA sequence: TGTGCCAGCAGCCCCGAGGGGGCGGGAGCGAGTGAAAAACTGTTTTTT. It is translated as CASSPEGAGASEKLFF.